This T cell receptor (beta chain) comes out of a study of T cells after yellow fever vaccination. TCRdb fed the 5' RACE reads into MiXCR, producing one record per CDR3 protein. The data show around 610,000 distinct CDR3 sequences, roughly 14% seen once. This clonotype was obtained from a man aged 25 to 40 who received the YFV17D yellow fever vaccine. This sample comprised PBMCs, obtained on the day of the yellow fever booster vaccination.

The DNA of the CDR3 is TGTGCCAGCAGCTGGCAGGGGGCCGGCTACACCTTC. The encoded protein is CASSWQGAGYTF. This chain links TRBV11-2 with TRBJ1-2, with TRBD1 matching 8 bases. The CDR3 loop spans 12 amino acids. Trimming took 4 bases from V and 8 from J; bases not matched to a gene: 3. Germline-derived CDR1 and CDR2 are SGHAT and FQNNGV.